This T cell receptor (beta chain) was sequenced for a study of blood T cell repertoires in COVID-19. Data came from immunoSEQ multiplex PCR; TCRdb stores just in-frame clones and leaves some out. The data hold about 190,000 clones, with roughly 80% observed a single time. The CDR3 has 14 amino acids. Germline loops: CDR1 SGHRS, CDR2 YFSETQ. After removal of 7 bases from V and 1 base from J, the junction contained 6 bases not matched to a gene. The sequencing input was peripheral blood. V is TRBV5-1 and J is TRBJ2-3; 7 bases line up with TRBD2. The origin of this receptor is a man between 25 and 39 years old with active or convalescent COVID-19. CDR3 loop: CASGLGGRTDTQYF. CDR3 DNA: TGCGCCAGCGGTTTGGGAGGGCGCACAGATACGCAGTATTTT.